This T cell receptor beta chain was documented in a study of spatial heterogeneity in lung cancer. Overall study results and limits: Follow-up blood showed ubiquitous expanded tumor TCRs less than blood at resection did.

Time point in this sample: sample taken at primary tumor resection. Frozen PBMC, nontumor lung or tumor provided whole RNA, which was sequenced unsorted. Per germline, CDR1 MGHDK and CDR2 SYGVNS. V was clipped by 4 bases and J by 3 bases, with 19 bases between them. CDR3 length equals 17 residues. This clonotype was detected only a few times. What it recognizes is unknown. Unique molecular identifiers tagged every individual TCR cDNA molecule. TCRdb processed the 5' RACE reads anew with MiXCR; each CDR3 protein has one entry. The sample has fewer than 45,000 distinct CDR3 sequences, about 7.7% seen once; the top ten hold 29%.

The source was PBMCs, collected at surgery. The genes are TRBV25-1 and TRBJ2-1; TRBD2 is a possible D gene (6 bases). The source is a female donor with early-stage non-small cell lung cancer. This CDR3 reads CASSGTITGTRYNEQFF. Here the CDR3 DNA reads TGTGCCAGCAGTGGAACTATAACCGGGACTCGCTACAATGAGCAGTTCTTC.